The 29 T cell receptor beta chains listed next were all sequenced from one sample in a study of CD4 T cell repertoires in COVID-19. The table came from immunoSEQ multiplex PCR; TCRdb's copy has only in-frame clones and leaves some out. The data show about 75,000 clones, about 83% seen once. Sequencing used CD4+ T cells from peripheral blood, obtained after recovery from COVID-19. The receptors were sampled from a human donor who had COVID-19.

This chain connects TRBV15 to TRBJ2-7; 10 bases align to TRBD1. The CDR3 totals 15 residues. Germline values: CDR1 LNHNV, CDR2 YYDKDF (reference sequence). V lost 3 bases and J lost 6; bases outside the gene matches: 8. CDR3 bases: TGTGCCACCAGCAGGGGACAGGGGACGACAAGCGAGCAGTACTTC. It specifies CATSRGQGTTSEQYF. The whole variable domain, remainder taken from reference TRBV15 and TRBJ2-7, is DAMVIQNPRYQVTQFGKPVTLSCSQTLNHNVMYWYQQKSSQAPKLLFHYYDKDFNNEADTPDNFQSRRPNTSFCFLDIRSPGLGDTAMYLCATSRGQGTTSEQYFGPGTRLTVT.

This clone was picked up many times. This rearrangement joins TRBV6-5 to TRBJ1-2, with 11 nucleotides matching TRBD1. This CDR3 comprises 16 residues. Germline V lookup: CDR1 MNHEY, CDR2 SVGAGI. The junction had 8 bases not matched to a gene; V was cut back by 4 bases and J by 4 bases. The CDR3, as DNA: TGTGCCAGCAGTTCAATACGGACAGGGGGCGGCTATGGCTACACCTTC. Protein product: CASSSIRTGGGYGYTF.

Notes on this clone: Other DNA sequences in this specimen translate into the identical CDR3. This chain connects TRBV7-9 to TRBJ1-2, with D hard to call. Trimming shortened V by 0 bases and J by 5 bases, and 10 bases separated the two germline ends. This CDR3 is built from 14 residues. Germline values: CDR1 SEHNR, CDR2 FQNEAQ (reference sequence). The chain's CDR3 is CASSLAGTNYGYTF. In nucleotides, the CDR3 is TGTGCCAGCAGCTTAGCGGGAACCAATTATGGCTACACCTTC.

This clone has only one observation. The chain joins TRBV4-1 to TRBJ2-2; no clear D. CDR3 length equals 11 residues. Germline-derived CDR1 and CDR2 are MGHRA and YSYEKL. V lost 2 bases, J lost 11 bases, and 6 bases lay in between. The DNA for the CDR3 is TGCGCCAGCAGCCAAAGCTTCGAGCTGTTTTTT. Amino acid sequence: CASSQSFELFF.

This chain uses TRBV5-1 with TRBJ1-1, with D tentatively TRBD1 (5 bases). The V gene's germline CDR1 is SGHRS and CDR2 YFSETQ. Deletions cut 0 bases from V and 1 base from J, with 16 bases between. CDR3 size: 17 residues. This CDR3 is CASSLGAGSGENTEAFF. In nucleotides, the CDR3 is TGCGCCAGCAGCTTGGGAGCAGGATCGGGGGAGAACACTGAAGCTTTCTTT.

V is TRBV3-1 (or the pseudogene TRBV3-2) and J is TRBJ2-4; 8 positions agree with TRBD1. CDR3 size: 18 residues. Trimming took 1 base from V and 0 from J; bases not matched to a gene: 8. Germline values: CDR1 LGHDT, CDR2 YNNKEL (reference sequence). The CDR3 is CASSQAFETGGAKNIQYF. In DNA form, the CDR3 reads TGTGCCAGCAGCCAAGCGTTTGAAACAGGGGGAGCCAAAAACATTCAGTACTTC.

A single count supports this clone. The chain carries TRBV7-6 and TRBJ2-2, with 13 bases identical to TRBD2. CDR1 SGHVS and CDR2 FNYEAQ come from the germline V gene. V was pared by 5 bases and J by 4 bases, with 4 bases of the junction left unmatched. The CDR3 contains 16 residues. The CDR3 coding sequence is TGTGCCAGCAGCCTACGGACTAGCGGGAGCACCGGGGAGCTGTTTTTT. Encoded protein: CASSLRTSGSTGELFF. The complete variable domain, with remaining parts taken from reference TRBV7-6 and TRBJ2-2, reads GAGVSQSPRYKVTKRGQDVALRCDPISGHVSLYWYRQALGQGPEFLTYFNYEAQQDKSGLPNDRFSAERPEGSISTLTIQRTEQRDSAMYRCASSLRTSGSTGELFFGEGSRLTVL.

This clone was counted a few times. V usage is TRBV20-1 and J usage is TRBJ2-7; D not resolved. This CDR3 contains 11 residues. The V gene lost 1 base and the J gene lost 4 bases, with 5 bases spanning the gap. Germline values: CDR1 DFQATT, CDR2 SNEGSKA (reference sequence). The CDR3 reads CSARGSYEQYF. As DNA, the CDR3 is TGCAGTGCTAGAGGGTCATACGAGCAGTACTTC.

The chain joins TRBV10-3 to TRBJ1-1, with D possibly matching TRBD1 (6 bases). Germline V gene lookup returns CDR1 ENHRY and CDR2 SYGVKD. The CDR3 length is 13 residues. V was shortened by 5 bases and J by 3 bases, with 10 bases between the two germline ends. CDR3 sequence (DNA): TGTGCCATCAGTTCGGGGGCGGACACTGAAGCTTTCTTT. Translating it yields CAISSGADTEAFF.

The chain employs TRBV6-6 and TRBJ2-1; D is possibly TRBD2 (6 bases). Germline loops: CDR1 MNHNY, CDR2 SVGAGI (reference sequence). V was cut by 4 bases and J by 0 bases, with 10 bases left in between. The CDR3 is 15 amino acids. CDR3 DNA sequence: TGTGCCAGCAGTTCTCGGCGGGGCTCCTACAATGAGCAGTTCTTC. Translating gives CASSSRRGSYNEQFF.

The chain joins TRBV19 to TRBJ2-7; D possibly uses TRBD1 or TRBD2 (5 bases each). V lost 4 bases to trimming and J lost 5 bases, with 15 bases between them. The CDR3 is made up of 14 amino acids. In germline, CDR1 is LNHDA, CDR2 SQIVND (reference sequence). DNA of the CDR3: TGTGCCAGTAGTACCAGGGCAGGACTTAACGAGCAGTACTTC. It is translated as CASSTRAGLNEQYF.

J is TRBJ2-1 and V is TRBV6-6, with 8 bases matching TRBD2. Unmatched junction bases numbered 10, after V lost 6 bases and J lost 3 bases. This CDR3 spans 16 amino acids. The germline V gene has CDR1 MNHNY and CDR2 SVGAGI (reference sequence). The CDR3 loop is CASSGSGTDGYNEQFF. CDR3 nucleotide sequence: TGTGCCAGCAGCGGTAGCGGGACGGACGGCTACAATGAGCAGTTCTTC.

This clone has just a few counts. The gene calls are TRBV7-9 and TRBJ1-1; D unresolved. The V end lost 2 bases, the J end lost 5 bases, and 12 bases lay between the germline ends. The germline V gene has CDR1 SEHNR and CDR2 FQNEAQ (reference sequence). The CDR3 totals 14 residues. The DNA of the CDR3 is TGTGCCAGCAGCTTAAACGCTTTGGGGACTGAAGCTTTCTTT. The encoded protein is CASSLNALGTEAFF.

V gene TRBV5-1 combines with J gene TRBJ2-3; perhaps TRBD2 as D (6 bases). From germline, CDR1 is SGHRS and CDR2 YFSETQ. Deletions cut 3 bases from V and 2 bases from J, with 13 bases between. The length of the CDR3 is 15 residues. Here the CDR3 reads CASSSLGRDTDTQYF. The CDR3 DNA reads as TGCGCCAGCAGCTCACTAGGGCGGGACACAGATACGCAGTATTTT. The variable domain in full, with the rest retrieved from reference TRBV5-1 and TRBJ2-3, is KAGVTQTPRYLIKTRGQQVTLSCSPISGHRSVSWYQQTPGQGLQFLFEYFSETQRNKGNFPGRFSGRQFSNSRSEMNVSTLELGDSALYLCASSSLGRDTDTQYFGPGTRLTVL.

This sequence joins TRBV5-1 and TRBJ2-1, with TRBD2 identical over 13 bases. CDR1 is SGHRS and CDR2 is YFSETQ in the germline V gene. V trimming: 0 bases; J trimming: 7 bases; junction bases outside the gene matches: 4. This CDR3 has 16 residues. The CDR3 DNA follows: TGCGCCAGCAGCTTGGGGAGACTAGCGGGGGGAAATGAGCAGTTCTTC. Protein sequence: CASSLGRLAGGNEQFF.

The V and J genes are TRBV11-2 and TRBJ2-7, with D possibly matching TRBD2 (6 bases). CDR3 length: 17 residues. With 5 bases removed from V and 2 bases from J, the gap between germline ends came to 22 bases. The germline CDR1 and CDR2 sequences are SGHAT and FQNNGV. This CDR3 reads CASSTSDLGRGTYEQYF. CDR3 DNA sequence: TGTGCCAGCAGCACCTCCGATCTCGGGCGGGGTACCTACGAGCAGTACTTC.

The V and J genes are TRBV18 and TRBJ2-1; D may be TRBD1 (6 bases). Per the germline V gene, CDR1 is KGHSH and CDR2 is LQKENI. The V gene lost 6 bases and the J gene lost 8 bases, with 17 bases spanning the gap. The CDR3 is 14 amino acids. As DNA, the CDR3 is TGTGCCAGCTCCCCCAGGGGTTGGGGAGATGAGCAGTTCTTC. It specifies CASSPRGWGDEQFF.

This clone occurred a few times. This chain joins TRBV10-3 and TRBJ1-1; D might be TRBD1 (6 bases). The CDR3 spans 13 residues. The germline gives CDR1 ENHRY, CDR2 SYGVKD. The germline V and J ends were trimmed by 8 bases and 1 base, with 11 bases remaining between them. CDR3 residues: CAIGGTKNTEAFF. As DNA, the CDR3 is TGTGCCATCGGCGGGACAAAGAACACTGAAGCTTTCTTT.

The chain recombines TRBV29-1 with TRBJ1-1, with TRBD1 as a possible D gene (6 bases). This CDR3 region has 13 residues. Trimming took off 7 bases at V and 5 bases at J, with 17 bases between the two ends. In germline, CDR1 is SQVTM, CDR2 ANQGSEA. The CDR3 is CSAGSRGKTEAFF. The CDR3 region has the DNA TGCAGCGCAGGTTCCAGGGGTAAAACTGAAGCTTTCTTT. The variable domain in full, with the rest retrieved from reference TRBV29-1 and TRBJ1-1, is SAVISQKPSRDICQRGTSLTIQCQVDSQVTMMFWYRQQPGQSLTLIATANQGSEATYESGFVIDKFPISRPNLTFSTLTVSNMSPEDSSIYLCSAGSRGKTEAFFGQGTRLTVV.

The V call is TRBV11-3, the J call TRBJ2-1; the D gene is possibly TRBD2 (5 bases). CDR1 SGHNT and CDR2 YENEEA come from the germline V gene. V was clipped by 3 bases and J by 5 bases, with 14 bases between them. The CDR3 is 15 residues long. The CDR3 spells CASSFSFSAHNEQFF. In DNA, the CDR3 is TGTGCCAGCAGCTTTAGTTTTAGCGCCCACAATGAGCAGTTCTTC.

The CDR3 coding sequence is TGTGCCAGCAGCTTAGTCGCCACCTTCTCCTACGAGCAGTACTTC. Translating gives CASSLVATFSYEQYF. The chain recombines TRBV11-2 with TRBJ2-7; D unresolved. Germline values: CDR1 SGHAT, CDR2 FQNNGV. Trimming cost V 1 base and J 0 bases, with 10 bases left between them. This CDR3 has 15 amino acids.

The chain is built from TRBV7-9 and TRBJ1-2; a possible D gene is TRBD1 (5 bases). CDR3 size: 15 residues. The germline CDR1 and CDR2 sequences are SEHNR and FQNEAQ (reference sequence). Deletions cut 0 bases from V and 6 bases from J, with 14 bases between. The CDR3 DNA is TGTGCCAGCAGCTTAGCGGAGGGGTTGGGGGATGGCTACACCTTC. This codes for CASSLAEGLGDGYTF.

The chain uses TRBV7-2 and TRBJ2-6; 14 bases match TRBD2. CDR1 is SGHTA, CDR2 FQGNSA, per germline. The CDR3 is made up of 17 amino acids. Losses at the gene ends were 11 bases for V and 4 bases for J; bases not matched to a gene: 10. The CDR3 DNA reads TGTGCCCTTGGACTAGCGGGAGGCCGTGCGGGGGCCAACGTCCTGACTTTC. This sequence encodes CALGLAGGRAGANVLTF.

The rearrangement links TRBV7-9 to TRBJ2-7; 12 nucleotides line up with TRBD2. CDR1 and CDR2 (germline): SEHNR, FQNEAQ (reference sequence). The CDR3 covers 15 residues. Trimming took 5 bases from V and 2 from J; bases not matched to a gene: 4. CDR3 in amino acids: CASSPRLAGAYEQYF. DNA of the CDR3: TGTGCCAGCAGCCCACGACTAGCGGGAGCCTACGAGCAGTACTTC.

This chain uses TRBV7-2 with TRBJ2-2, with no clear D. Germline assignment: CDR1 SGHTA and CDR2 FQGNSA. With 0 bases removed from V and 6 bases from J, the gap between germline ends came to 5 bases. This CDR3 contains 13 residues. DNA of the CDR3: TGTGCCAGCAGCTTAGCAGAGGCCGGGGAGCTGTTTTTT. Translating gives CASSLAEAGELFF.

There are a few counts of this clone. The chain carries TRBV5-1 and TRBJ1-2; D unresolved. CDR3 length: 12 residues. Germline loops: CDR1 SGHRS, CDR2 YFSETQ. V was shortened by 0 bases and J by 5 bases, with 5 bases between the two germline ends. The CDR3 sequence: CASSLAGYGYTF. The CDR3 coding sequence is TGCGCCAGCAGCTTGGCCGGGTATGGCTACACCTTC.

This sequence joins TRBV7-8 and TRBJ2-5; D unclear. The germline CDR1 and CDR2 sequences are SGHVS and FQNEAQ. The CDR3 is 14 residues long. V gave up 0 bases and J gave up 2 bases, with 7 bases separating them. The chain's CDR3 is CASSLALGQETQYF. CDR3 in DNA: TGTGCCAGCAGCTTAGCGTTGGGGCAAGAGACCCAGTACTTC.

The V gene is TRBV5-1, the J gene TRBJ1-1; TRBD1 aligns across 8 bases. Trimming took 4 bases from V and 3 from J; bases not matched to a gene: 5. Germline V gene data show CDR1 as SGHRS and CDR2 as YFSETQ. This CDR3 spans 14 amino acids. CDR3 residues: CASSTYRGDTEAFF. In DNA form, the CDR3 reads TGCGCCAGCAGCACCTACAGGGGGGACACTGAAGCTTTCTTT. Full variable domain (rest looked up from reference TRBV5-1 and TRBJ1-1): KAGVTQTPRYLIKTRGQQVTLSCSPISGHRSVSWYQQTPGQGLQFLFEYFSETQRNKGNFPGRFSGRQFSNSRSEMNVSTLELGDSALYLCASSTYRGDTEAFFGQGTRLTVV.

The V gene is TRBV5-6, the J gene TRBJ2-2; D gene uncertain. The CDR3 length is 15 residues. Deletions cut 1 base from V and 2 bases from J, with 9 bases between. The V gene's germline CDR1 is SGHDT and CDR2 YYEEEE. CDR3 sequence (DNA): TGTGCCAGCAGCTTGTGGGGATTCAACACCGGGGAGCTGTTTTTT. It codes for CASSLWGFNTGELFF. The full variable domain, completed using reference TRBV5-6 and TRBJ2-2, is DAGVTQSPTHLIKTRGQQVTLRCSPKSGHDTVSWYQQALGQGPQFIFQYYEEEERQRGNFPDRFSGHQFPNYSSELNVNALLLGDSALYLCASSLWGFNTGELFFGEGSRLTVL.